This T cell receptor (beta chain) was retrieved from a study of response to subunit inactivated influenza vaccine. Study-level points and caveats: Authors suggested few new T cells are recruited by each seasonal influenza vaccination.

MiXCR, run by TCRdb on the RT-PCR reads, gives a single entry per CDR3 protein. This sample has 650,000 to 700,000 distinct CDR3 sequences, with more than 15% found just once. The J segment lost 5 bases and the V segment lost 5 bases, leaving 9 bases of the junction unmatched. This CDR3 contains 15 residues. Germline CDR1 and CDR2: DFQATT and SNEGSKA (reference sequence). Notes on this clonotype: Antigen unknown.

The sample consisted of PBMCs from blood, taken about 12 days after vaccination. The chain uses TRBV20-1 and TRBJ2-7; 13 bases align to TRBD2. This TCR came from a man aged 45-65 years who received an inactivated influenza vaccine. The CDR3 DNA reads TGCAGTGCTTTAACGGGACTAGCGGGAAAACACGAGCAGTACTTC. It specifies CSALTGLAGKHEQYF.